This is a list of T cell receptor beta chains from one sample in a study of blood T cell repertoires in COVID-19. The method was immunoSEQ multiplex PCR; TCRdb's version includes in-frame clones alone and lacks a portion of them. The sample lists 30,000 to 35,000 clones; approximately 82% were seen once. What was sequenced was peripheral blood. Source of these receptors: a woman aged 55 to 70 with acute or convalescent COVID-19. Each CDR3 is given with its conserved first and last residue. The order of the fields is J gene, V gene, D gene, clone size, CDR3 protein, CDR3 DNA. The D gene is left open where the match is weak. Rows give clone size only sometimes, using once, few, many, or a class for an expanded clone.

TRBJ2-7,TRBV2,-,-,CASRDRDWAYEQYF,TGTGCCAGCAGGGACCGGGACTGGGCCTACGAGCAGTACTTC
TRBJ1-1,TRBV12-3/TRBV12-4,TRBD1,-,CASSHRDRQAFF,TGTGCCAGCAGTCATCGGGACAGGCAAGCTTTCTTT
TRBJ1-2,TRBV19,TRBD1,once,CASGVQGRPPGYTF,TGTGCCAGTGGGGTACAGGGGCGTCCGCCTGGCTACACCTTC
TRBJ2-5,TRBV7-2,-,-,CASSTQPDQETQYF,TGTGCCAGCAGCACTCAACCTGACCAAGAGACCCAGTACTTC
TRBJ2-1,TRBV6-4,TRBD2,once,CASSDSSRGGYNEQFF,TGTGCCAGCAGTGACTCCTCTCGGGGGGGCTACAATGAGCAGTTCTTC
TRBJ2-2,TRBV6-4,-,-,CATSKELRGSTGELFF,TGTGCCACCTCAAAAGAACTCAGGGGAAGTACCGGGGAGCTGTTTTTT
TRBJ1-6,TRBV3-1/TRBV3-2,TRBD1,-,CASSQDRGPYSPLHF,TGTGCCAGCAGCCAAGACAGGGGGCCATATTCACCCCTCCACTTT
TRBJ1-3,TRBV6-1,TRBD1,-,CASSDGPGQGKNTIYF,TGTGCCAGCAGTGATGGACCGGGACAGGGAAAAAACACCATATATTTT
TRBJ2-7,TRBV4-1,TRBD1,-,CASSSNRDSSYEQYF,TGCGCCAGCAGCTCAAACCGGGACAGCTCCTACGAGCAGTACTTC
TRBJ2-2,TRBV27,TRBD1,-,CASSLSRTGGTGELFF,TGTGCCAGCAGTTTATCAAGGACAGGAGGAACCGGGGAGCTGTTTTTT
TRBJ2-1,TRBV15,TRBD2,-,CATSRGLAGTPYNEQFF,TGTGCCACCAGCAGGGGACTAGCGGGGACACCCTACAATGAGCAGTTCTTC
TRBJ1-1,TRBV28,TRBD1,few,CASSSTGWNTEAFF,TGTGCCAGCAGTTCGACAGGGTGGAACACTGAAGCTTTCTTT
TRBJ2-1,TRBV6-5,-,-,CASSYAGDEQFF,TGTGCCAGCAGTTACGCAGGGGATGAGCAGTTCTTC
TRBJ2-1,TRBV19,-,-,CASSIDRRSLNEQFF,TGTGCCAGTAGTATTGACAGGCGAAGTCTCAATGAGCAGTTCTTC
TRBJ2-7,TRBV7-9,-,-,CASSLDSGGRYEQYF,TGTGCCAGCAGCTTAGACTCGGGGGGCCGCTACGAGCAGTACTTC
TRBJ1-4,TRBV18,TRBD1,-,CASSLTEGATNEKLFF,TGTGCCAGCTCATTGACTGAGGGGGCCACTAATGAAAAACTGTTTTTT
TRBJ1-4,TRBV19,-,-,CASSPTGERSEKLFF,TGTGCCAGTAGCCCGACGGGGGAACGAAGTGAAAAACTGTTTTTT
TRBJ2-2,TRBV10-1,TRBD2,-,CASSGTSDSKPGELFF,TGCGCCAGCAGTGGGACTAGCGACTCAAAGCCCGGGGAGCTGTTTTTT
TRBJ1-6,TRBV10-3,TRBD1,-,CAISELGQGAFSPLHF,TGTGCCATCAGTGAATTAGGACAGGGGGCATTTTCACCCCTCCACTTT
TRBJ2-5,TRBV5-1,-,-,CASSSASQETQYF,TGCGCCAGCAGCTCCGCGTCCCAAGAGACCCAGTACTTC
TRBJ1-1,TRBV12-3/TRBV12-4,-,-,CASSGQMNTEAFF,TGTGCCAGCTCTGGCCAGATGAACACTGAAGCTTTCTTT
TRBJ2-7,TRBV7-9,-,once,CASSLERYSSYEQYF,TGTGCCAGCAGCTTAGAGCGGTACAGCTCCTACGAGCAGTACTTC
TRBJ1-6,TRBV27,TRBD1,-,CASSSMVVLGGVGGSPLHF,TGTGCCAGCAGTTCGATGGTTGTACTAGGGGGCGTGGGAGGCTCACCCCTCCACTTT
TRBJ1-1,TRBV3-1/TRBV3-2,TRBD1,-,CASSLDRESFF,TGTGCCAGCAGCCTGGACAGGGAATCTTTCTTT
TRBJ1-2,TRBV7-2,-,-,CASSLDGQTYGYTF,TGTGCCAGCAGCTTAGATGGACAGACCTATGGCTACACCTTC
TRBJ1-1,TRBV5-5,TRBD1,-,CASNVQRRTGGTEAFF,TGTGCCAGCAACGTTCAAAGAAGGACAGGAGGGACTGAAGCTTTCTTT
TRBJ1-1,TRBV6-5,-,-,CASRESLGTEAFF,TGTGCCAGCAGGGAGAGCTTGGGCACTGAAGCTTTCTTT
TRBJ2-5,TRBV6-5,-,few,CASRLGQSETQYF,TGTGCCAGCAGACTCGGACAGTCAGAGACCCAGTACTTC
TRBJ2-7,TRBV10-3,TRBD2,-,CAISESISGGEEQYF,TGTGCCATCAGTGAGTCGATCAGCGGGGGGGAAGAGCAGTACTTC
TRBJ2-7,TRBV30,TRBD1,-,CAWSGGQGYEQYF,TGTGCCTGGAGTGGGGGACAGGGCTACGAGCAGTACTTC
TRBJ1-5,TRBV10-2,-,-,CASSGGGGAQHF,TGCGCCAGCAGTGGGGGCGGGGGAGCCCAGCATTTT
TRBJ2-7,TRBV19,-,-,CASSIGDRIYEQYF,TGTGCCAGTAGTATCGGAGACAGAATCTACGAGCAGTACTTC
TRBJ2-1,TRBV4-2,TRBD2,-,CASSAMGGYNEQFF,TGTGCCAGCAGCGCCATGGGGGGGTACAATGAGCAGTTCTTC
TRBJ1-5,TRBV27,TRBD1,-,CASSSTTGGRQPQHF,TGTGCCAGCAGTTCTACAACAGGGGGCAGGCAGCCCCAGCATTTT